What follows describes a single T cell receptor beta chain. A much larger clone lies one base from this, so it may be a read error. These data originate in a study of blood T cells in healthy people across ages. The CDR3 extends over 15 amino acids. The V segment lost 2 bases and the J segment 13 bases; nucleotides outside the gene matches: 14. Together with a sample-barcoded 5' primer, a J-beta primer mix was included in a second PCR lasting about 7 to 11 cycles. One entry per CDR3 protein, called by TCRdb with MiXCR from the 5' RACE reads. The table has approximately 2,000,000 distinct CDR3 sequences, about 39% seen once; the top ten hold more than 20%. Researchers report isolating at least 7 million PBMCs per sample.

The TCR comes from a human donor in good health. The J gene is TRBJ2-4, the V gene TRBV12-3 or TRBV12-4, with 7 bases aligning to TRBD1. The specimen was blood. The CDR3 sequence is CASSLYRGGDNEQYF. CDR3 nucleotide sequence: TGTGCCAGCAGTTTATACAGGGGTGGGGACAATGAGCAGTACTTC.